This TCR beta chain came from a study of blood T cell repertoires in COVID-19. Study-wide background: Samples representing acute and convalescent COVID-19 were sourced from the United States, Italy and Spain. Sample material is recorded as cDNA or gDNA derived from T cells, B-cell-depleted T cells, or PBMCs.

Germline V gene data show CDR1 as LNHDA and CDR2 as SQIVND (reference sequence). J was trimmed by 4 bases and V by 6 bases; bases with no gene match: 3. This CDR3 region has 15 residues. Under the authors' procedure: Estimates of nucleated cell counts were drawn from the amplification of reference gene primers. Assay used: immunoSEQ multiplex PCR; TCRdb lists only in-frame clones, some missing. V and J calls and clone size are given by that table; D and trimming were obtained from the DNA. The data show hundreds of thousands of clones, 90% seen once. A Seattle source enrolled patients during active infection and followed them longitudinally.

The J gene is TRBJ2-2, the V gene TRBV19, with 12 bases identical to TRBD1. Sequenced material: peripheral blood. The receptor was isolated from a woman aged 40 to 55 with COVID-19, enrolled during active disease. CDR3 amino acids: CASSRDRGRTGELFF. CDR3 nucleotides: TGTGCCAGTAGCCGGGACAGGGGGCGCACCGGGGAGCTGTTTTTT.